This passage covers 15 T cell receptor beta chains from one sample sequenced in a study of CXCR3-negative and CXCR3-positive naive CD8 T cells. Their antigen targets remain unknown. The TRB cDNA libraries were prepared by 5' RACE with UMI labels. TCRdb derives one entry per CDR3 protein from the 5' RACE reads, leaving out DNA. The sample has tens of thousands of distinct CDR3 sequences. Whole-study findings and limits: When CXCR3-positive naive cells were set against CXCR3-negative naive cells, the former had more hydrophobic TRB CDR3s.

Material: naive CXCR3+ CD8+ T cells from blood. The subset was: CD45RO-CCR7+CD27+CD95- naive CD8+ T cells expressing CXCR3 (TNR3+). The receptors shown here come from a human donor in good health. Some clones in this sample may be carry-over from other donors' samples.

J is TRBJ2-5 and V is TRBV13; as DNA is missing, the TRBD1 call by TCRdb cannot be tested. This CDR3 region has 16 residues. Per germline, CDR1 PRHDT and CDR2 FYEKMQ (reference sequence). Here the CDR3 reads CASSSPRAGGGETQYF.

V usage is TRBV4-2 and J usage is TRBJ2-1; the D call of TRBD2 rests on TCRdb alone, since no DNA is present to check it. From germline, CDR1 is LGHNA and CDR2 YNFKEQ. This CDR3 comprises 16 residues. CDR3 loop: CASSLSALAAGGEQFF.

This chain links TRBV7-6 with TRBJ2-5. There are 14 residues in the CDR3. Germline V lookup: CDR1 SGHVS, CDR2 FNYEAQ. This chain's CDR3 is CASRTDLDQETQYF.

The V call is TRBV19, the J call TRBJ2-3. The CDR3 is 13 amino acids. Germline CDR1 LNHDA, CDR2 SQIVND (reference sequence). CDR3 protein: CASSHLGTDTQYF.

CDR3 amino acids: CASSLAGTGEETQYF. This chain connects TRBV28 to TRBJ2-5; lacking DNA, the TRBD1 call made by TCRdb goes unchecked. CDR1 and CDR2 from the germline V gene are MDHEN and SYDVKM. CDR3 length equals 15 residues.

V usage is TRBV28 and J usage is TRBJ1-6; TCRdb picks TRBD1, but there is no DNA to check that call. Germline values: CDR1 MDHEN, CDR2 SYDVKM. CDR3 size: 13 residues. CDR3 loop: CASSDPGRSPLHF.

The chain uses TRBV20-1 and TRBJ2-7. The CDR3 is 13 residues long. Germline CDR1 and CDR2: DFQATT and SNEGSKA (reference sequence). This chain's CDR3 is CSATEGRAYEQYF.

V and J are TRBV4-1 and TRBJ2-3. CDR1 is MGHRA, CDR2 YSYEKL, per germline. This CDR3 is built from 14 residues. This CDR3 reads CASSQGLAGDTQYF.

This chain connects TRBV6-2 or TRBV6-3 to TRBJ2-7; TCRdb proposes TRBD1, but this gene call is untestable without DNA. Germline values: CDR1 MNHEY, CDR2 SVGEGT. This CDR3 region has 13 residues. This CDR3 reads CASTYGRGYEQYF.

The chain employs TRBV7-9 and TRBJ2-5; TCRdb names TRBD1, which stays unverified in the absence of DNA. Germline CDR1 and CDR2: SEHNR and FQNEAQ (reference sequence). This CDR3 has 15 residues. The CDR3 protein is CASSRPDRGEETQYF.

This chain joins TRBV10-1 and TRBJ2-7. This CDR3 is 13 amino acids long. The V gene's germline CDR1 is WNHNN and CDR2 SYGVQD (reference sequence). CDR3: CASRPTGSCEQYF.

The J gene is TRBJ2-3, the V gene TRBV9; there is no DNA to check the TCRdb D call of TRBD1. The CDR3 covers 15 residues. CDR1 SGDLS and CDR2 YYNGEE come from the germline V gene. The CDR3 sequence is CASSVAGALTDTQYF.

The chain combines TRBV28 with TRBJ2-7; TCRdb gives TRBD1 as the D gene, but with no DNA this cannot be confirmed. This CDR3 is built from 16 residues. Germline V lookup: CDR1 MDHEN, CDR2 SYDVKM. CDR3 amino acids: CASSFFGGQGGYEQYF.

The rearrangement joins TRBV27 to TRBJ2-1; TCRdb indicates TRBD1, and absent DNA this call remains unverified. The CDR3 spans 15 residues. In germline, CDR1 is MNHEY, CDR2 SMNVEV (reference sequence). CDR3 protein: CAGSLRGPSYNEQFF.

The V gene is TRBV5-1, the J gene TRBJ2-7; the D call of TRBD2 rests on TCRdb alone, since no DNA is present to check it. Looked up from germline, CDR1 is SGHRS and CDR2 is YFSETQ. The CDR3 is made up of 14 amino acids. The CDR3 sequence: CASGFQAGAYEQYF.